This T cell receptor (beta chain) was sequenced during a study of human T cells and chemical hapten exposure. J lost 8 bases, V lost 3 bases, and 6 bases had no gene match. Germline CDR1 and CDR2: KGHSH and LQKENI. The CDR3 spans 13 residues. Time point specified: pre-sensitization, week 0. Treatment specified: therapeutic diphenylcyclopropenone sensitization with weekly scalp DPC. Each CDR3 protein gets one entry after TCRdb re-called the RACE reads with MiXCR. The sample has about 380,000 distinct CDR3 sequences; approximately 5.1% are singletons. This clonotype was picked up a small number of times.

This receptor was identified in a woman aged 45-60 years with alopecia areata. Some clones in this sample may be carry-over from other donors' samples. J is TRBJ1-1 and V is TRBV18; 7 nucleotides line up with TRBD1. This material consisted of whole blood, taken in connection with sensitization to the hapten diphenylcyclopropenone (DPC). CDR3: CASSPKGQTEAFF. CDR3 nucleotide sequence: TGTGCCAGCTCACCGAAGGGACAGACAGAAGCTTTCTTT.